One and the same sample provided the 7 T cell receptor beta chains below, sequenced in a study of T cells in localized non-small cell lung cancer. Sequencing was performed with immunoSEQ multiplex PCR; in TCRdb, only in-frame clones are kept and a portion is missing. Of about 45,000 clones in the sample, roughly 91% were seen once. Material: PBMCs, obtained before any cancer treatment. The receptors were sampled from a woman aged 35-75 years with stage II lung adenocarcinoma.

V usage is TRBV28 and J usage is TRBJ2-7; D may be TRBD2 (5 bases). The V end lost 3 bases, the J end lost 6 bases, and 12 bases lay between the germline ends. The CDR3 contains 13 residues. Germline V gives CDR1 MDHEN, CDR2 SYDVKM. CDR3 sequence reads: CASSFGPRGEQYF. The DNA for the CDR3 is TGTGCCAGCAGTTTCGGGCCTCGGGGCGAGCAGTACTTC.

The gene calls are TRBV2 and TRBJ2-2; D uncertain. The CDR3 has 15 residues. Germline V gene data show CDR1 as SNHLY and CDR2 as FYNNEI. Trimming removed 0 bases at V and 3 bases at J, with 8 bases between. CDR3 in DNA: TGTGCCAGCAGTGAAGCAGGGCAAGACACCGGGGAGCTGTTTTTT. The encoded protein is CASSEAGQDTGELFF.

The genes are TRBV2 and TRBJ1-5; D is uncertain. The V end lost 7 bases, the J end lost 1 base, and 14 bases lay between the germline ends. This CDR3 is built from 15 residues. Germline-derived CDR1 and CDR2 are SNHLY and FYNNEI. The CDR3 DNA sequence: TGTGCCAGCACCGAAGCGGGGAGCAGCAATCAGCCCCAGCATTTT. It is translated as CASTEAGSSNQPQHF.

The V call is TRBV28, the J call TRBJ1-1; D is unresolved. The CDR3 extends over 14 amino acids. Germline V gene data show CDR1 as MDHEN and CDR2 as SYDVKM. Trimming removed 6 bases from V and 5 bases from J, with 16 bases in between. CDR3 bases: TGTGCCAGCAGCTCCGCGGGTGTTTGGACTGAAGCTTTCTTT. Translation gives CASSSAGVWTEAFF.

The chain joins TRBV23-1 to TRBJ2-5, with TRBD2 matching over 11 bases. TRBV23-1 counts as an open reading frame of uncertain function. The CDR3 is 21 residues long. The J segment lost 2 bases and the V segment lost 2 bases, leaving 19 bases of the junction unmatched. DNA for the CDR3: TGCGCCAGCAGTCAACCAACTTTTAGCGGGAGGGAGACTAAAGCTCAAGAGACCCAGTACTTC. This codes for CASSQPTFSGRETKAQETQYF.

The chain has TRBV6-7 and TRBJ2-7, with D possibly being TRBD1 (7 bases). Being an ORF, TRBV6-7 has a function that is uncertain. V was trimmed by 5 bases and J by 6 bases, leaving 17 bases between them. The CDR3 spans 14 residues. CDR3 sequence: CASSPRGERSEQYF. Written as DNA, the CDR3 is TGTGCCAGCAGTCCCAGGGGGGAAAGGAGCGAGCAGTACTTC.

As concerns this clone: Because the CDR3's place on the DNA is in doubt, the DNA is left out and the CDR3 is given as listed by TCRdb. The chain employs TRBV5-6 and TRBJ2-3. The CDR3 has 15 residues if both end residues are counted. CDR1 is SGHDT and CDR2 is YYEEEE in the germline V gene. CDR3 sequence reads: CASSFGPGSPDTQYF.